This is a list of T cell receptor beta chains from one sample in a study of identical twins. TCRdb fed the 5' RACE reads into MiXCR, producing one record per CDR3 protein. The sample shows 140,000 to 150,000 distinct CDR3 sequences, 3.5% of them seen only once. Sequencing input: memory T cells sorted from blood. The receptors shown here come from a man aged 18 to 30 in good health. Each CDR3 is given without its conserved first and last residue. The order of the fields is CDR3 length, V gene, CDR3 protein.

length: 9; V: TRBV20-1; CDR3: SERVADTQY
length: 10; V: TRBV27; CDR3: ASSSRGTEAF
length: 11; V: TRBV12-3/TRBV12-4; CDR3: ASSLLSGSPLH
length: 13; V: TRBV3-1; CDR3: ASSHTSGRKETQY
length: 16; V: TRBV20-1; CDR3: SAIKAGGGFRDQETQY
length: 12; V: TRBV6-2/TRBV6-3; CDR3: ASSYGEFRNEQF
length: 11; V: TRBV13; CDR3: ASSRGRHNEQF
length: 12; V: TRBV27; CDR3: ASREQGQHSPLH
length: 15; V: TRBV30; CDR3: AWSVLQLAGVTDTQY
length: 11; V: TRBV18; CDR3: ASSPFLDTEAF
length: 14; V: TRBV4-1; CDR3: ASSQDPGQLTDTQY
length: 11; V: TRBV5-6; CDR3: ASSSQDYYGYT
length: 13; V: TRBV28; CDR3: ASSFSLDRVRGYT
length: 16; V: TRBV12-5; CDR3: ASGSFPGTGGKRETQY
length: 11; V: TRBV5-1; CDR3: ASSLDRYGEQY
length: 14; V: TRBV20-1; CDR3: SARPRPGGVNQPQH
length: 14; V: TRBV9; CDR3: ASSGVLALGTDTQY
length: 14; V: TRBV6-5; CDR3: ASSYRPGQGGSPLH
length: 12; V: TRBV7-8; CDR3: ASSSGRLVYEQY
length: 11; V: TRBV6-1; CDR3: ASTHGGDTEAF
length: 15; V: TRBV18; CDR3: ASSPPRGLAGDETQY
length: 15; V: TRBV4-2; CDR3: ASSQQPGTSSYNEQF
length: 11; V: TRBV5-6; CDR3: ASSLRTGPTYT
length: 13; V: TRBV5-5; CDR3: ASSLMVTVLETQY
length: 12; V: TRBV9; CDR3: ASSSGISGNTIY
length: 12; V: TRBV14; CDR3: ASSPNRGLNEAF
length: 10; V: TRBV29-1; CDR3: SVNLPNQPQH
length: 18; V: TRBV7-6; CDR3: ASSLGVKSGVRSSTDTQY
length: 12; V: TRBV27; CDR3: ASSYRQGPFGYT
length: 10; V: TRBV2; CDR3: ASKHDYNEQF
length: 14; V: TRBV7-7; CDR3: ASSSDPSGRVNEQF
length: 12; V: TRBV7-2; CDR3: ASSFDSSPYEQY
length: 17; V: TRBV11-1; CDR3: ASSTQGGRTSGHTGELF
length: 14; V: TRBV5-1; CDR3: ASSLRTSGSYNEQF
length: 13; V: TRBV30; CDR3: AWSVLGGGRQPQH
length: 15; V: TRBV7-9; CDR3: ASRPRGASVPGNEQF
length: 14; V: TRBV10-3; CDR3: AISEAGTGARGTQY
length: 13; V: TRBV10-3; CDR3: AIRVGGTSYNEQF
length: 10; V: TRBV12-3/TRBV12-4; CDR3: ASSEGANVLT
length: 9; V: TRBV10-3; CDR3: AIKGSTEAF
length: 12; V: TRBV30; CDR3: AWSASSLYNEQF
length: 12; V: TRBV29-1; CDR3: SVEVTSGRIEQY
length: 11; V: TRBV2; CDR3: ASIGTATDTQY
length: 12; V: TRBV9; CDR3: ASSVDSRQETQY
length: 12; V: TRBV10-3; CDR3: AISEVSGRNEQY
length: 13; V: TRBV3-1; CDR3: ASSQEDANTGELF
length: 13; V: TRBV6-2/TRBV6-3; CDR3: ASRVRVPGLYEQY
length: 11; V: TRBV25-1; CDR3: ASSGYRGTEAF
length: 14; V: TRBV7-2; CDR3: ASSARLAGIGDTQY
length: 14; V: TRBV18; CDR3: ASSPLDTGMGQPQH
length: 14; V: TRBV4-1; CDR3: ASSQVRGREQETQY
length: 14; V: TRBV5-4; CDR3: ASSSQTSGRADTQY
length: 13; V: TRBV7-2; CDR3: ASSPYGPRGQPQH
length: 12; V: TRBV20-1; CDR3: SASHGTPRDTQY